This record concerns one T cell receptor beta chain sequence. The target antigen is unknown. The data originate from a study of cytomegalovirus exposure and HLA in healthy donors. The PCR ran on 60 Vbeta and 13 Jbeta primers. Only in-frame clones appear in the TCRdb table, and some are missing; sequencing was by immunoSEQ multiplex PCR. Here the sample spans around 150,000 clones, 68% being singletons. The CDR3 totals 19 residues. In germline, CDR1 is SGHVS, CDR2 FQNEAQ. With 0 bases removed from V and 0 bases from J, the gap between germline ends came to 20 bases. Study-wide results and caveats: Researchers reportedly found TCR beta sequences accurately predicted most subjects' HLA-A and HLA-B alleles. Specific recognition of CMV antigens was confirmed in vitro for a few chains (all CMV-associated).

This TCR was recovered from a man aged 60 to 75 in good health and CMV-seronegative. The sequencing input was PBMCs. The rearrangement joins TRBV7-8 to TRBJ1-1; D not resolved. The CDR3, as DNA: TGTGCCAGCAGCTTAGCGATATATCGAGGGAGGGCGTTGAACACTGAAGCTTTCTTT. This translates into CASSLAIYRGRALNTEAFF.